This record looks at one T cell receptor beta chain sequence and its context. This clonotype was picked up many times. The clone's antigen remains unknown. No base quality values were provided; no much bigger clone lies one nucleotide off. The data are from a study of T-cell reconstitution after alpha-beta-depleted transplantation in children (dated by TCRdb to 2015 to 2016). For the wider study: Using TCR repertoire profiling, the study quantitatively followed how T-cell immune reconstitution unfolded in children after TCRalphabeta/CD19-depleted allogeneic hematopoietic cell transplantation.

The CDR3 starts with the cysteine, ends with the phenylalanine, and has 14 residues. The sequence is cut down to CDR3 DNA, 42 bases in frame from base 1. CDR1 and CDR2 are drawn from the germline V gene: SGHVS, FNYEAQ. Deletion took 1 base off V and 4 bases off J, with a span of 8 bases between the germline ends. Library prep was done by PCR. The sample was run on an Illumina HiSeq 2500. TCR libraries were prepared with molecular barcoding, using unique molecular identifiers to normalize TCRbeta repertoire quantification. The raw public reads went through TCRdb reprocessing: fastp at Q25, MiXCR clone calling, in-frame beta chains kept. Each entry is one CDR3 protein sequence, shown with its most common DNA and genes. The sample includes 640,000 or so distinct CDR3 sequences, with roughly 17% observed a single time. Of the sample, approximately 1% falls within the top ten clones.

The chain couples TRBV7-6 to TRBJ1-5; the D segment cannot be called with confidence. The origin of this receptor is a human donor who donated a stem cell graft to a child with acute myeloid leukemia. The source material was PBMCs from the stem cell graft donor, sampled from the stem cell graft. The CDR3 protein is CASSLGTRNQPQHF. The DNA sequence reads TGTGCCAGCAGCTTAGGCACGCGGAATCAGCCCCAGCATTTT.